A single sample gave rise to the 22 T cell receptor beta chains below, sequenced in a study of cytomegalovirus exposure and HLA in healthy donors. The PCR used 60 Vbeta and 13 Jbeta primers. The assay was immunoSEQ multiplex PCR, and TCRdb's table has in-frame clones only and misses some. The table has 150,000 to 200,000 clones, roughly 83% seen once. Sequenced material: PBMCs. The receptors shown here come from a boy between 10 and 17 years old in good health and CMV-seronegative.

The CDR3 spells CSVEEKSDRQPSGANVLTF. The CDR3 nucleotides are TGCAGCGTTGAAGAGAAGTCCGACCGACAGCCCTCTGGGGCCAACGTCCTGACTTTC. The chain joins TRBV29-1 to TRBJ2-6, with D perhaps matching TRBD1 (5 bases). The CDR3 contains 19 residues. V was shortened by 0 bases and J by 0 bases, with 18 bases between the two germline ends. Germline V gives CDR1 SQVTM, CDR2 ANQGSEA.

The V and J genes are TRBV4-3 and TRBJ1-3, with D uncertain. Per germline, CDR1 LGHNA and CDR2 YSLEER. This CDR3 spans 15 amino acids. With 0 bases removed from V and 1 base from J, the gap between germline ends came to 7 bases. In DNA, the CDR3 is TGCGCCAGCAGCCAAGAGCGGTTATCTGGAAACACCATATATTTT. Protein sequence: CASSQERLSGNTIYF.

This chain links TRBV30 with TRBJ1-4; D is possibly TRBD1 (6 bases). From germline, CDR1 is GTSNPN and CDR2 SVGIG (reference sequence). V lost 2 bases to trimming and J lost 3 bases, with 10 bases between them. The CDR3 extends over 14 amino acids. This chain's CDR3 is CAWSLGAPNEKLFF. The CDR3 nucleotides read TGTGCCTGGAGTTTGGGGGCGCCTAATGAAAAACTGTTTTTT.

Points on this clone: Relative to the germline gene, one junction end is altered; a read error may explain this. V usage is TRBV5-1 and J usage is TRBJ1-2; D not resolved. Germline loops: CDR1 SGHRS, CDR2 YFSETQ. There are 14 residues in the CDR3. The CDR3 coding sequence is TGCGCCAGCAGCTTGGAAGATCACAACTATGGCTACCCCTTC. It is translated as CASSLEDHNYGYPF. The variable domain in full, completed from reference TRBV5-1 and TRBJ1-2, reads KAGVTQTPRYLIKTRGQQVTLSCSPISGHRSVSWYQQTPGQGLQFLFEYFSETQRNKGNFPGRFSGRQFSNSRSEMNVSTLELGDSALYLCASSLEDHNYGYPFGSGTRLTVV.

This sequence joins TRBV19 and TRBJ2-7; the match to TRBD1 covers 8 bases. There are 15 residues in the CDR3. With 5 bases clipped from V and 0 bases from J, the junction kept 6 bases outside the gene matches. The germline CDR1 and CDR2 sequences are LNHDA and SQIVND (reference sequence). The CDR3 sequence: CASSAGQASSYEQYF. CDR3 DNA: TGTGCCAGTAGTGCGGGACAGGCCAGCTCCTACGAGCAGTACTTC. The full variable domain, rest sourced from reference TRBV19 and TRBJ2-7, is DGGITQSPKYLFRKEGQNVTLSCEQNLNHDAMYWYRQDPGQGLRLIYYSQIVNDFQKGDIAEGYSVSREKKESFPLTVTSAQKNPTAFYLCASSAGQASSYEQYFGPGTRLTVT.

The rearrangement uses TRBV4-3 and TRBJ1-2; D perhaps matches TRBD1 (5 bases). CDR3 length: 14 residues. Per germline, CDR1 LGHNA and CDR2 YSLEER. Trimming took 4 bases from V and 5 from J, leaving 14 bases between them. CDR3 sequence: CASSPTAGGYGYTF. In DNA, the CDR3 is TGCGCCAGCAGCCCCACGGCGGGGGGATATGGCTACACCTTC.

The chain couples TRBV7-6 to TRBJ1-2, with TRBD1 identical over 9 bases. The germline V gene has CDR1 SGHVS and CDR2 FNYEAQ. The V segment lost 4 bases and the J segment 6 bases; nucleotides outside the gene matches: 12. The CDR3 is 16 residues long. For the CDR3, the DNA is TGTGCCAGCAGCTCTCAATCGGGGACAGGGTACCATGGCTACACCTTC. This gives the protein CASSSQSGTGYHGYTF.

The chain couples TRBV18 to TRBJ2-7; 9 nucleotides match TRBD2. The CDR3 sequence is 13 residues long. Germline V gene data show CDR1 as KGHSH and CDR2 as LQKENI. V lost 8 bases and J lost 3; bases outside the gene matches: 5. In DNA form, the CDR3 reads TGTGCCAGCGGGACTAGCCATAACTACGAGCAGTACTTC. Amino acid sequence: CASGTSHNYEQYF.

The CDR3 here is CASSHPPGNEKLFF. CDR3 in DNA: TGTGCCAGCAGCCACCCCCCGGGGAATGAAAAACTGTTTTTT. The V and J genes are TRBV7-6 and TRBJ1-4, with D hard to call. V lost 5 bases to trimming and J lost 5 bases, with 12 bases between them. Germline CDR1 and CDR2: SGHVS and FNYEAQ. The CDR3 is 14 amino acids. Filled out from reference TRBV7-6 and TRBJ1-4, the complete variable domain reads GAGVSQSPRYKVTKRGQDVALRCDPISGHVSLYWYRQALGQGPEFLTYFNYEAQQDKSGLPNDRFSAERPEGSISTLTIQRTEQRDSAMYRCASSHPPGNEKLFFGSGTQLSVL.

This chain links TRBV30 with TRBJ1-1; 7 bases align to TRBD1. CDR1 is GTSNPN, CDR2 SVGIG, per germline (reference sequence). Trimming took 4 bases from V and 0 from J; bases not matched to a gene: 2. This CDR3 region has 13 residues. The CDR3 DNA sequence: TGTGCCTGGACGGGACAGTTGAACACTGAAGCTTTCTTT. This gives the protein CAWTGQLNTEAFF.

Written as DNA, the CDR3 is TGTGCCAGTGTTTTGTTAGACAAGGCTGAAGCTTTCTTT. It translates to CASVLLDKAEAFF. The chain links TRBV2 to TRBJ1-1; D is uncertain. V lost 9 bases and J 6 bases, leaving 17 bases between the germline ends. The length of the CDR3 is 13 residues. Germline CDR1 reads SNHLY; CDR2 reads FYNNEI.

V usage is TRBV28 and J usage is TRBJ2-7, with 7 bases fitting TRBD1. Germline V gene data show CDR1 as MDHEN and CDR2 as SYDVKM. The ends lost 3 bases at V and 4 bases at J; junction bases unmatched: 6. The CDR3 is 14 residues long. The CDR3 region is CASSLKGQPYEQYF. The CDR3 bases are TGTGCCAGCAGTTTGAAGGGACAGCCATACGAGCAGTACTTC.

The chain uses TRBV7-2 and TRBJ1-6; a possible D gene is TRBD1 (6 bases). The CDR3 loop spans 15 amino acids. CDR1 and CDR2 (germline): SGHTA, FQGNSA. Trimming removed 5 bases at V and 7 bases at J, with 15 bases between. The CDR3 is CASSQRQVENSPLHF. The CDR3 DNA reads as TGTGCCAGCAGCCAAAGACAGGTGGAAAATTCACCCCTCCACTTT.

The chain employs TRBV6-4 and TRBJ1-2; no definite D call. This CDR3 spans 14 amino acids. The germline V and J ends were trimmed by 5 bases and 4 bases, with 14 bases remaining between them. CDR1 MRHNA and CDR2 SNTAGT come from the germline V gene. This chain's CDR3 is CASSNYPGVYGYTF. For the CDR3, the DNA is TGTGCCAGCAGTAATTACCCGGGAGTCTATGGCTACACCTTC.

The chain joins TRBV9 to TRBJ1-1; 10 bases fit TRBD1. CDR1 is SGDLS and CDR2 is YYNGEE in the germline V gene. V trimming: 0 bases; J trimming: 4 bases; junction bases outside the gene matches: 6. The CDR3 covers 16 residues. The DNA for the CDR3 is TGTGCCAGCAGCGTAGCCGGGACAGGGGCGTCCACTGAAGCTTTCTTT. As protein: CASSVAGTGASTEAFF. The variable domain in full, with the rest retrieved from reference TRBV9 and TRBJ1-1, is DSGVTQTPKHLITATGQRVTLRCSPRSGDLSVYWYQQSLDQGLQFLIQYYNGEERAKGNILERFSAQQFPDLHSELNLSSLELGDSALYFCASSVAGTGASTEAFFGQGTRLTVV.

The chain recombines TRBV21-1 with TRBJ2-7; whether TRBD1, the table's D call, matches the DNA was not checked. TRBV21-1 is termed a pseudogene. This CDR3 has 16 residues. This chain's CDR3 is CASSNFKGRVIYEQYF. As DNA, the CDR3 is TGTGCCAGCAGCAATTTCAAGGGCAGGGTAATCTACGAGCAGTACTTC.

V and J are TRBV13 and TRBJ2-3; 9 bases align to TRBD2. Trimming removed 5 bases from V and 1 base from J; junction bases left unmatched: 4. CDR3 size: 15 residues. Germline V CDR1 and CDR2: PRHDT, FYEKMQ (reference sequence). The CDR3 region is CASSRRTSGTDTQYF. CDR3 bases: TGTGCCAGCAGCCGAAGGACTAGCGGCACAGATACGCAGTATTTT.

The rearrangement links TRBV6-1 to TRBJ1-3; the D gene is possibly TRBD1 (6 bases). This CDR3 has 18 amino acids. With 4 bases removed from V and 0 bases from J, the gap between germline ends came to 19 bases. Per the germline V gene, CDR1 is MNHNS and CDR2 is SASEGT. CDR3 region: CASSVLGTLKPSGNTIYF. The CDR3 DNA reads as TGTGCCAGCAGTGTCCTCGGGACACTTAAACCCTCTGGAAACACCATATATTTT.

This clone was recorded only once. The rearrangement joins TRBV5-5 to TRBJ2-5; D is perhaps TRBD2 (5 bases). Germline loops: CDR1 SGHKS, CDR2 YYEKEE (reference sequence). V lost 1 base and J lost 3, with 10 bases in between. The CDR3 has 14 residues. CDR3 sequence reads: CASSLRPGKETQYF. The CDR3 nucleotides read TGTGCCAGCAGCTTGCGTCCGGGAAAAGAGACCCAGTACTTC. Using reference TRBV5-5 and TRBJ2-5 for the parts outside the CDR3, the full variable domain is DAGVTQSPTHLIKTRGQQVTLRCSPISGHKSVSWYQQVLGQGPQFIFQYYEKEERGRGNFPDRFSARQFPNYSSELNVNALLLGDSALYLCASSLRPGKETQYFGPGTRLLVL.

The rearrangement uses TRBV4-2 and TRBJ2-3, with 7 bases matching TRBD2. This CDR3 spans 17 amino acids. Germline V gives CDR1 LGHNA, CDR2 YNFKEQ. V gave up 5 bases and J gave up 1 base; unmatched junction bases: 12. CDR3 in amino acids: CASSSRGTLAGTDTQYF. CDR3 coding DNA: TGTGCCAGCAGCTCACGGGGCACCCTAGCGGGCACAGATACGCAGTATTTT.

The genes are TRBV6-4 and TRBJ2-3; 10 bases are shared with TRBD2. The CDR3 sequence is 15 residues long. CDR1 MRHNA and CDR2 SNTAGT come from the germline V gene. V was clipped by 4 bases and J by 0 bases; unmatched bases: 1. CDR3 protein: CASSAGLASTDTQYF. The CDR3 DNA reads TGTGCCAGCAGTGCGGGACTAGCGAGCACAGATACGCAGTATTTT.

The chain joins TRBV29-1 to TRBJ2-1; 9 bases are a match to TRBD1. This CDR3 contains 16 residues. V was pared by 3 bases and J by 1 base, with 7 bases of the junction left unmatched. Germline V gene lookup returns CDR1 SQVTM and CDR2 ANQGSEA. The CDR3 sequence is CSVEGTGTGSYNEQFF. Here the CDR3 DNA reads TGCAGCGTTGAGGGGACAGGGACAGGTTCCTACAATGAGCAGTTCTTC.